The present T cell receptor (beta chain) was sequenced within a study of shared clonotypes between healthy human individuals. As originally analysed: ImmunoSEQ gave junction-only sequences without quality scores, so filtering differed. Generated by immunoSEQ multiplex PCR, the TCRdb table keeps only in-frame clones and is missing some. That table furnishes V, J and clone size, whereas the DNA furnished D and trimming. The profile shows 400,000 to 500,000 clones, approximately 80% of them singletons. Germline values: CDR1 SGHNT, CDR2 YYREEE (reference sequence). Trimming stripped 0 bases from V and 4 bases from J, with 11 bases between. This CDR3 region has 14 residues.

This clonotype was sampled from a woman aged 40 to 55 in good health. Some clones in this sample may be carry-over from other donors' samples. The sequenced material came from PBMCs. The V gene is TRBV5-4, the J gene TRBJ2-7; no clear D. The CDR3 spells CASSLGELPYEQYF. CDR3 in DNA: TGTGCCAGCAGCTTGGGAGAATTACCATACGAGCAGTACTTC.